This T cell receptor beta chain was found in a study of blood T cell repertoires in COVID-19. Looking at the study overall: The United States, Italy and Spain provided the acute and convalescent COVID-19 samples.

Sequencing was performed with immunoSEQ multiplex PCR; in TCRdb, only in-frame clones are kept and a portion is missing. This table has tens of thousands of clones, 80% to 90% appearing once. Germline CDR1 MNHEY, CDR2 SVGAGI. Trimming left V 4 bases short and J 1 base short, with 7 bases between. This CDR3 comprises 13 residues. A single count supports this clone. The receptor was derived from a man in his sixties with acute or convalescent COVID-19. The chain joins TRBV6-5 to TRBJ1-1; D unresolved. The sequencing sample was made of peripheral blood. The CDR3 loop is CASSFGTNTEAFF. The CDR3 DNA follows: TGTGCCAGCAGTTTCGGTACGAACACTGAAGCTTTCTTT.